The 5 T cell receptor beta chains below all came from one sample that was sequenced in a study of beta chain features in type 1 diabetes. Expressed TCRB transcripts were sequenced, since all the RNA that had been isolated was reverse transcribed. Assay used: immunoSEQ multiplex PCR; TCRdb lists only in-frame clones, some missing. The top ten clones hold about 0.081% of a sample with around 150,000 clones, roughly 60% of them seen once. Overall study results and limits: For Type 1 diabetes patients, all four CD4+ subsets carried TCRB CDR3s that were moderately but significantly shorter.

Their specific antigens are unknown. Sequencing was carried out using naive CD4+ T cells from blood. The origin of the receptors is a man aged 25-40 years with type 1 diabetes.

J is TRBJ2-3 and V is TRBV6-5, with D unresolved. The CDR3 is 14 amino acids. V lost 2 bases and J 1 base, leaving 7 bases between the germline ends. Germline-derived CDR1 and CDR2 are MNHEY and SVGAGI. CDR3 coding DNA: TGTGCCAGCAGTTACCAGCAGGGCACAGATACGCAGTATTTT. Translating gives CASSYQQGTDTQYF.

The chain couples TRBV13 to TRBJ2-7, with 8 bases identical to TRBD2. Trimming cost V 3 bases and J 7 bases; bases outside gene matches: 11. The V gene's germline CDR1 is PRHDT and CDR2 FYEKMQ (reference sequence). The CDR3 sequence is 15 residues long. The CDR3 DNA is TGTGCCAGCAGCTTGGGCGGGGGGCCCCCTCTGGAGCAGTACTTC. Protein product: CASSLGGGPPLEQYF.

The CDR3 spells CASSERGHGVTDTQYF. CDR3 nucleotides: TGTGCCAGCAGTGAAAGGGGCCACGGTGTCACAGATACGCAGTATTTT. V usage is TRBV2 and J usage is TRBJ2-3; perhaps TRBD1 as D (5 bases). The CDR3 is 16 amino acids. V was cut by 2 bases and J by 2 bases, with 14 bases left in between. Germline V lookup: CDR1 SNHLY, CDR2 FYNNEI.

J is TRBJ2-5 and V is TRBV7-6; D remains unclear. The CDR3 has 12 residues. In germline, CDR1 is SGHVS, CDR2 FNYEAQ. The V end lost 5 bases, the J end lost 5 bases, and 9 bases lay between the germline ends. The CDR3 coding sequence is TGTGCCAGCAGCCAAGGGTTCGAGACCCAGTACTTC. Its translation: CASSQGFETQYF.

This clone was counted between two and nine times. The chain carries TRBV29-1 and TRBJ2-3; D perhaps matches TRBD1 (6 bases). Germline CDR1 SQVTM, CDR2 ANQGSEA. The CDR3 consists of 13 residues. Trimming cost V 4 bases and J 1 base, with 9 bases left between them. The CDR3 coding sequence is TGCAGCGTTGGGGGGCCACGCACAGATACGCAGTATTTT. This gives the protein CSVGGPRTDTQYF.